This T cell receptor beta chain was recovered during a study of beta chain features in type 1 diabetes. Points on this clone: What it binds is not known.

TCRB transcripts that were expressed got sequenced, as all of the isolated RNA had been reverse transcribed. This table comes from immunoSEQ multiplex PCR, and its TCRdb copy is limited to in-frame clones, with some not included. Seen here are over 150,000 clones, approximately 13% observed once, and the top ten hold 0.5% to 0.75%. Germline lookup yields CDR1 SNHLY and CDR2 FYNNEI. Trimming took 6 bases from V and 7 from J; bases not matched to a gene: 11. The CDR3 contains 15 residues. General study findings and limits: When Type 1 diabetes patients were examined, their TCRB CDR3s proved moderately but significantly shorter in all four CD4+ subsets.

This TCR was recovered from a woman between 18 and 29 years old in good health. Source material: central memory CD4+ T cells from blood. The gene calls are TRBV2 and TRBJ1-5, with 8 bases matching TRBD1. The CDR3 bases are TGTGCCAGCAGCTACAGGGGGGGGGCGAGGCAGCCCCAGCATTTT. This encodes CASSYRGGARQPQHF.